These T cell receptor beta chains were read from a single sample in a study of blood T cell repertoires in COVID-19. TCRdb's copy holds only in-frame clones and misses some; the assay was immunoSEQ multiplex PCR. The sample contains roughly 140,000 clones, approximately 80% of which appear only once. The sample taken for sequencing was PBMCs or T cells enriched from blood (not recorded which). These receptors all come from a man in his fifties in a cohort exposed to, infected with or recovered from COVID-19 (not recorded which). CDR3s include the opening cysteine and the closing phenylalanine or tryptophan. The order of the fields is D gene, clone size, V gene, J gene, CDR3 DNA, CDR3 protein. A D gene is named only where the DNA matches it firmly. Only some rows state a clone size, as once, few, many or a class for expanded clones.

d_call: TRBD1
clone_size: NA
v_call: TRBV28
j_call: TRBJ2-7
cdr3_nt: TGTGCCAGCCGCATCGGGACAGGGTCGTTCTACGAGCAGTACTTC
cdr3_aa: CASRIGTGSFYEQYF

d_call: TRBD2
clone_size: NA
v_call: TRBV2
j_call: TRBJ2-5
cdr3_nt: TGTGCCAGCCCAGGCGGGAGGGGGCAAGAGACCCAGTACTTC
cdr3_aa: CASPGGRGQETQYF

d_call: NA
clone_size: NA
v_call: TRBV18
j_call: TRBJ1-6
cdr3_nt: TGTGCCAGCTCCCTCGGACGGGAGGGTTCACCCCTCCACTTT
cdr3_aa: CASSLGREGSPLHF

d_call: TRBD1
clone_size: NA
v_call: TRBV15
j_call: TRBJ2-3
cdr3_nt: TGTGCCACCAGCATAGGGACAGAGAGCACAGATACGCAGTATTTT
cdr3_aa: CATSIGTESTDTQYF

d_call: TRBD1
clone_size: NA
v_call: TRBV19
j_call: TRBJ1-1
cdr3_nt: TGTGCCAGTAGCGAACAGGGGGCTGGGACTGAAGCTTTCTTT
cdr3_aa: CASSEQGAGTEAFF

d_call: NA
clone_size: NA
v_call: TRBV24-1
j_call: TRBJ1-2
cdr3_nt: TGTGCCACCAGTGATCACCAGGGCAGCTATGGCTACACCTTC
cdr3_aa: CATSDHQGSYGYTF

d_call: NA
clone_size: NA
v_call: TRBV25-1
j_call: TRBJ2-7
cdr3_nt: TGTGCCAGCAGTGAAAGTGAACAGGGACCCGGATTTATCTACGAGCAGTACTTC
cdr3_aa: CASSESEQGPGFIYEQYF

d_call: TRBD1
clone_size: NA
v_call: TRBV9
j_call: TRBJ2-5
cdr3_nt: TGTGCCAGCAGCAAGGTTCCCCAGGGGGCCCAGTACTTC
cdr3_aa: CASSKVPQGAQYF

d_call: TRBD2
clone_size: once
v_call: TRBV6-1
j_call: TRBJ2-3
cdr3_nt: TGTGCCAGCAGTGAGACTAGCGGGTTCTCCACAGATACGCAGTATTTT
cdr3_aa: CASSETSGFSTDTQYF

d_call: NA
clone_size: once
v_call: TRBV5-6
j_call: TRBJ1-5
cdr3_nt: TGTGCCAGCAGCGCTGGGGACAATAGCAATCAGCCCCAGCATTTT
cdr3_aa: CASSAGDNSNQPQHF

d_call: NA
clone_size: few
v_call: TRBV14
j_call: TRBJ2-1
cdr3_nt: TGTGCCAGCAGCCAAGTGCAGGGCTCCTACAATGAGCAGTTCTTC
cdr3_aa: CASSQVQGSYNEQFF

d_call: NA
clone_size: NA
v_call: TRBV19
j_call: TRBJ2-3
cdr3_nt: TGTGCCAGTAGTACCGGACTTTTGGCAGATACGCAGTATTTT
cdr3_aa: CASSTGLLADTQYF

d_call: NA
clone_size: NA
v_call: TRBV4-3
j_call: TRBJ2-2
cdr3_nt: TGCGCCAGCAGCCAAGACTGGAACACCGGGGAGCTGTTTTTT
cdr3_aa: CASSQDWNTGELFF

d_call: NA
clone_size: NA
v_call: TRBV7-7
j_call: TRBJ2-5
cdr3_nt: TGTGCCAGCAGCTTAGCGCCTAATCTCCAAGAGACCCAGTACTTC
cdr3_aa: CASSLAPNLQETQYF

d_call: TRBD2
clone_size: NA
v_call: TRBV3-1/TRBV3-2
j_call: TRBJ2-1
cdr3_nt: TGTGCCAGCAGCCAACCGGGACTAGCGTACAATGAGCAGTTCTTC
cdr3_aa: CASSQPGLAYNEQFF

d_call: TRBD2
clone_size: NA
v_call: TRBV30
j_call: TRBJ2-2
cdr3_nt: TGTGCCTGGAGAAGAGCGGGAGGGCCGGACACCGGGGAGCTGTTTTTT
cdr3_aa: CAWRRAGGPDTGELFF

d_call: TRBD2
clone_size: NA
v_call: TRBV19
j_call: TRBJ2-7
cdr3_nt: TGTGCCAGTAGTATTGGGACTAGCGGAGGCGGGACCGAGCAGTACTTC
cdr3_aa: CASSIGTSGGGTEQYF

d_call: NA
clone_size: NA
v_call: TRBV10-3
j_call: TRBJ2-5
cdr3_nt: TGTGCCATCGGTGAGGCAGGGAAAGAGACCCAGTACTTC
cdr3_aa: CAIGEAGKETQYF

d_call: TRBD1
clone_size: NA
v_call: TRBV24-1
j_call: TRBJ2-7
cdr3_nt: TGTGCCACCAGTGATGGGGACAGGCACGAGCAGTACTTC
cdr3_aa: CATSDGDRHEQYF

d_call: NA
clone_size: once
v_call: TRBV14
j_call: TRBJ1-3
cdr3_nt: TGTGCCAGCAGCCAAGAGCGGGTTACCATATATTTT
cdr3_aa: CASSQERVTIYF

d_call: TRBD1
clone_size: NA
v_call: TRBV24-1
j_call: TRBJ2-6
cdr3_nt: TGTGCCACCGGCCGTTCCCCAGGACAGGCGGACTCTGGGGCCAACGTCCTGACTTTC
cdr3_aa: CATGRSPGQADSGANVLTF

d_call: NA
clone_size: NA
v_call: TRBV3-1/TRBV3-2
j_call: TRBJ2-6
cdr3_nt: TGTGCCAGCAGCGCCCGGGGAGCTGGGGCCAACGTCCTGACTTTC
cdr3_aa: CASSARGAGANVLTF

d_call: TRBD1
clone_size: NA
v_call: TRBV7-2
j_call: TRBJ1-2
cdr3_nt: TGTGCCAGCAGCTCAACAGGGGGCAATGTCAATGGCTACACCTTC
cdr3_aa: CASSSTGGNVNGYTF

d_call: NA
clone_size: NA
v_call: TRBV7-2
j_call: TRBJ2-3
cdr3_nt: TGTGCCAGCAGCTTTGTGTCTTCGGGGACAGATACGCAGTATTTT
cdr3_aa: CASSFVSSGTDTQYF

d_call: NA
clone_size: NA
v_call: TRBV7-2
j_call: TRBJ1-5
cdr3_nt: TGTGCCAGCAGCTCTAAAGTCGGTAATCAGCCCCAGCATTTT
cdr3_aa: CASSSKVGNQPQHF

d_call: TRBD2
clone_size: NA
v_call: TRBV5-4
j_call: TRBJ2-5
cdr3_nt: TGTGCCAGCAGCTTGCGAGTAGCGGGGCAAGAGACCCAGTACTTC
cdr3_aa: CASSLRVAGQETQYF

d_call: TRBD1
clone_size: NA
v_call: TRBV5-6
j_call: TRBJ1-2
cdr3_nt: TGTGCCAGCAACCACCGGGACAGGGCTAACTATGGCTACACCTTC
cdr3_aa: CASNHRDRANYGYTF

d_call: NA
clone_size: NA
v_call: TRBV18
j_call: TRBJ1-1
cdr3_nt: TGTGCCAGCTCACCAATGACACTCACTGAAGCTTTCTTT
cdr3_aa: CASSPMTLTEAFF

d_call: TRBD2
clone_size: once
v_call: TRBV7-2
j_call: TRBJ2-2
cdr3_nt: TGTGCCATACAACAGACTAGCGGGGGGGCGAACACCGGGGAGCTGTTTTTT
cdr3_aa: CAIQQTSGGANTGELFF

d_call: NA
clone_size: few
v_call: TRBV3-1/TRBV3-2
j_call: TRBJ1-3
cdr3_nt: TGTGCCAGCAGCCAAGGTACCGGGGTAATCTCTGGAAACACCATATATTTT
cdr3_aa: CASSQGTGVISGNTIYF

d_call: NA
clone_size: NA
v_call: TRBV7-3
j_call: TRBJ2-2
cdr3_nt: TGTGCCAGCAGCCCGAGATCAAACACCGGGGAGCTGTTTTTT
cdr3_aa: CASSPRSNTGELFF

d_call: NA
clone_size: NA
v_call: TRBV28
j_call: TRBJ2-7
cdr3_nt: TGTGCCAGCAGTTTGCGGACAGTCTTGGGGGAGCAGTACTTC
cdr3_aa: CASSLRTVLGEQYF

d_call: NA
clone_size: NA
v_call: TRBV7-9
j_call: TRBJ1-6
cdr3_nt: TGTGCCAGCAGCTTCGGGTCCTATAATTCACCCCTCCACTTT
cdr3_aa: CASSFGSYNSPLHF

d_call: NA
clone_size: NA
v_call: TRBV10-3
j_call: TRBJ2-7
cdr3_nt: TGTGCCGCACAGGACAGCAAGTCCTACGAGCAGTACTTC
cdr3_aa: CAAQDSKSYEQYF

d_call: TRBD1
clone_size: few
v_call: TRBV19
j_call: TRBJ1-2
cdr3_nt: TGTGCCAGTAGTACCGGGACAGCTATCAGGGGCGGCTACACCTTC
cdr3_aa: CASSTGTAIRGGYTF

d_call: NA
clone_size: NA
v_call: TRBV6-1
j_call: TRBJ1-2
cdr3_nt: TGTGCCAGCAGTGAAGAGGGGGACTATGGCTACACCTTC
cdr3_aa: CASSEEGDYGYTF

d_call: NA
clone_size: once
v_call: TRBV24-1
j_call: TRBJ2-5
cdr3_nt: TGTGCCACCAGTGATGGGGTCAACCGGGGGACCCAGTACTTC
cdr3_aa: CATSDGVNRGTQYF

d_call: TRBD1
clone_size: once
v_call: TRBV27
j_call: TRBJ2-2
cdr3_nt: TGTGCCAGCAGTTTATTCCAGGGGGCGAACACCGGGGAGCTGTTTTTT
cdr3_aa: CASSLFQGANTGELFF

d_call: TRBD2
clone_size: NA
v_call: TRBV5-4
j_call: TRBJ2-3
cdr3_nt: TGTGCCAGCAGCTCGGGGGGTCTGAAGGTAGATACGCAGTATTTT
cdr3_aa: CASSSGGLKVDTQYF

d_call: TRBD2
clone_size: once
v_call: TRBV4-3
j_call: TRBJ2-3
cdr3_nt: TGCGCCAGCAGCCAAGAGCTAGCGGGGGGGGCAGATACGCAGTATTTT
cdr3_aa: CASSQELAGGADTQYF

d_call: NA
clone_size: NA
v_call: TRBV19
j_call: TRBJ2-4
cdr3_nt: TGTGCCAGTAGTATAGATGCGACAGGAAACATTCAGTACTTC
cdr3_aa: CASSIDATGNIQYF

d_call: TRBD2
clone_size: NA
v_call: TRBV11-3
j_call: TRBJ2-1
cdr3_nt: TGTGCCAGCAGCCCCTGGGGACTAGCGGGAGTGGGTGAGCAGTTCTTC
cdr3_aa: CASSPWGLAGVGEQFF

d_call: TRBD2
clone_size: once
v_call: TRBV7-9
j_call: TRBJ2-7
cdr3_nt: TGTGCCAGCAGCTTAAGCCTAGCGGCCTCCAGCTCCTACGAGCAGTACTTC
cdr3_aa: CASSLSLAASSSYEQYF

d_call: TRBD2
clone_size: NA
v_call: TRBV30
j_call: TRBJ2-2
cdr3_nt: TGTGCCTGGAGTGTAACTAGCGGGAGCACCGGGGAGCTGTTTTTT
cdr3_aa: CAWSVTSGSTGELFF

d_call: TRBD1
clone_size: NA
v_call: TRBV10-3
j_call: TRBJ1-2
cdr3_nt: TGTGCCATCAGTGCGCGGGACAGCCTATATGGCTACACCTTC
cdr3_aa: CAISARDSLYGYTF

d_call: NA
clone_size: once
v_call: TRBV5-1
j_call: TRBJ1-2
cdr3_nt: TGCGCCAGCAGCCCACAGGCTAACTATGGCTACACCTTC
cdr3_aa: CASSPQANYGYTF